The 16 T cell receptor beta chains in this list originate from one sample, sequenced in a study of T cells after yellow fever vaccination. TCRdb recomputed calls from the 5' RACE reads with MiXCR, one row per CDR3 protein. The table has hundreds of thousands of distinct CDR3 sequences, 4.1% seen once. Sequences were derived from PBMCs, sampled 5 days after the yellow fever booster vaccination. All receptors derive from a man younger than 30 who received the YFV17D yellow fever vaccine.

This clonotype was picked up many times. This rearrangement joins TRBV10-3 to TRBJ2-1; 15 bases are shared with TRBD2. There are 18 residues in the CDR3. Germline V lookup: CDR1 ENHRY, CDR2 SYGVKD. Trimming at V came to 4 bases and at J to 8 bases, leaving 12 bases not matched to a gene. CDR3 nucleotide sequence: TGTGCCATCAGTGCCGGGGGACTAGCGGGGGGACCCTATTATGAGCAGTTCTTC. This gives the protein CAISAGGLAGGPYYEQFF.

This clonotype was counted between two and nine times. CDR3 nucleotides: TGCAGTGCCCCCGATGAAAGGGGCTATTCCTACAATGAGCAGTTCTTC. It encodes CSAPDERGYSYNEQFF. This sequence joins TRBV20-1 and TRBJ2-1; D may be TRBD1 (5 bases). Per the germline V gene, CDR1 is DFQATT and CDR2 is SNEGSKA (reference sequence). CDR3 length: 16 amino acids. Trimming pared 6 bases from V and 1 base from J, leaving 19 bases between.

The genes are TRBV10-3 and TRBJ2-2; D call uncertain. With 3 bases removed from V and 0 bases from J, the gap between germline ends came to 8 bases. The CDR3 runs 15 residues. Germline V gene sequence: CDR1 ENHRY, CDR2 SYGVKD. The CDR3, as DNA: TGTGCCATCAGTGACGGAGAAGCGAACACCGGGGAGCTGTTTTTT. It is translated as CAISDGEANTGELFF.

This clonotype was found a few times. The gene calls are TRBV11-3 and TRBJ2-3; D is tentatively TRBD1 or TRBD2 (6 bases each). Trimming took 3 bases from V and 5 from J, leaving 12 bases between them. Germline V gene data show CDR1 as SGHNT and CDR2 as YENEEA. This CDR3 comprises 14 residues. Written as DNA, the CDR3 is TGTGCCAGCAGCTTTGATAAGGGGGGAGATACGCAGTATTTT. This sequence encodes CASSFDKGGDTQYF.

The sample holds many counts of this clonotype. V is TRBV5-1 and J is TRBJ1-3; D remains unclear. The CDR3 is 13 residues long. V was clipped by 0 bases and J by 0 bases, with 1 base between them. Germline V CDR1 and CDR2: SGHRS, YFSETQ. In DNA, the CDR3 is TGCGCCAGCAGCTTGGGCTCTGGAAACACCATATATTTT. It is translated as CASSLGSGNTIYF. Full variable domain (rest looked up from reference TRBV5-1 and TRBJ1-3): KAGVTQTPRYLIKTRGQQVTLSCSPISGHRSVSWYQQTPGQGLQFLFEYFSETQRNKGNFPGRFSGRQFSNSRSEMNVSTLELGDSALYLCASSLGSGNTIYFGEGSWLTVV.

This clonotype came up many times. The chain carries TRBV12-3 or TRBV12-4 and TRBJ2-5; D gene ambiguous. This CDR3 spans 12 amino acids. V was trimmed by 7 bases and J by 5 bases, leaving 11 bases between them. CDR3 residues: CASTVGGETQYF. Here the CDR3 DNA reads TGTGCCAGCACCGTCGGTGGGGAGACCCAGTACTTC.

This clonotype was recorded many times. This chain uses TRBV5-1 with TRBJ1-4, with D possibly being TRBD1 (6 bases). Germline lookup yields CDR1 SGHRS and CDR2 YFSETQ. V lost 7 bases and J 8 bases, leaving 12 bases between the germline ends. There are 12 residues in the CDR3. CDR3 region: CASAADREKLFF. In DNA form, the CDR3 reads TGCGCCAGCGCCGCCGACAGGGAAAAACTGTTTTTT.

This clonotype was found many times. V gene TRBV7-2 combines with J gene TRBJ2-1; 8 bases are shared with TRBD2. The germline V gene encodes CDR1 SGHTA and CDR2 FQGNSA. There are 14 residues in the CDR3. Trimming cost V 5 bases and J 6 bases; bases outside gene matches: 6. The CDR3 coding sequence is TGTGCCAGCAGCCCCCAGCGGGGGTTCAATGAGCAGTTCTTC. Translated, it gives CASSPQRGFNEQFF.

CDR3 coding DNA: TGTGCCAGCAGCTTATCCGGGACAGGGTTTCTTACCTTC. Its protein product is CASSLSGTGFLTF. The V call is TRBV7-8, the J call TRBJ1-2; 9 bases map to TRBD1. The CDR3 is 13 amino acids. Germline V gene sequence: CDR1 SGHVS, CDR2 FQNEAQ. Trimming removed 2 bases from V and 14 bases from J; junction bases left unmatched: 9.

This clonotype was seen many times. The rearrangement joins TRBV4-3 to TRBJ1-1, with D unresolved. The germline V and J ends were trimmed by 4 bases and 8 bases, with 17 bases remaining between them. CDR1 is LGHNA, CDR2 YSLEER, per germline. The CDR3 spans 14 residues. The CDR3 DNA is TGCGCCAGCAGCCGGCGAGAGGGCGGCAGCGAAGCTTTCTTT. This sequence encodes CASSRREGGSEAFF.

The chain links TRBV20-1 to TRBJ1-1, with D unresolved. Per germline, CDR1 DFQATT and CDR2 SNEGSKA (reference sequence). The CDR3 has 14 amino acids. V dropped 3 bases and J dropped 0 bases, with 11 bases sitting between them. The CDR3 DNA sequence: TGCAGTGCTAGGGGCCCACAGATGAACACTGAAGCTTTCTTT. This encodes CSARGPQMNTEAFF.

This clonotype was detected ten times or more. J is TRBJ2-7 and V is TRBV11-2; D possibly corresponds to TRBD2 (6 bases). The CDR3 runs to 14 residues. Germline V gene lookup returns CDR1 SGHAT and CDR2 FQNNGV. With 4 bases removed from V and 6 bases from J, the gap between germline ends came to 16 bases. CDR3 region: CASSYRGSGGEQYV. The CDR3 coding sequence is TGTGCCAGCAGCTATCGGGGGTCAGGAGGCGAGCAGTACGTC.

The J gene is TRBJ1-2, the V gene TRBV28; weak D call: TRBD1 (5 bases). Per germline, CDR1 MDHEN and CDR2 SYDVKM. This CDR3 contains 13 residues. Trimming removed 4 bases at V and 8 bases at J, with 14 bases between. The DNA of the CDR3 is TGTGCCAGCAGTTCCCGGACAAAGGGGGGCTACACCTTC. It translates to CASSSRTKGGYTF.

This chain joins TRBV12-3 or TRBV12-4 and TRBJ1-5; D unclear. V was clipped by 3 bases and J by 4 bases, with 10 bases between them. The CDR3 is 14 residues long. CDR3 nucleotides: TGTGCCAGCAGTTTTGAGGGTGGGAATCAGCCCCAGCATTTT. Protein sequence: CASSFEGGNQPQHF.

The rearrangement uses TRBV20-1 and TRBJ2-5, with TRBD1 matching over 9 bases. V shed 7 bases and J 5 bases; nucleotides not matched to a gene: 8. Germline CDR1 and CDR2: DFQATT and SNEGSKA (reference sequence). The CDR3 is 13 residues long. The CDR3 protein is CSGDRDVRETQYF. The CDR3 DNA reads as TGCAGTGGGGACAGGGATGTTAGGGAGACCCAGTACTTC.

CDR3 region: CASALGGTEQGTQYF. The CDR3 DNA reads as TGTGCCAGCGCTCTAGGGGGGACAGAGCAGGGGACCCAGTACTTC. The J gene is TRBJ2-5, the V gene TRBV6-6, with a possible D match to TRBD1 (7 bases). Germline CDR1 MNHNY, CDR2 SVGAGI (reference sequence). This CDR3 region has 15 residues. V was trimmed by 8 bases and J by 7 bases, leaving 23 bases between them.